This record covers a single T cell receptor beta chain. This clone's antigen is unknown. Base-call qualities are not available, and no considerably larger clone is one nucleotide away. The TCR beta CDR3 regions were amplified from the RNA transcripts. The TCR CDR3 was subjected to a first round of RT-PCR using the HTBI primer set and the Qiagen OneStep RT-PCR kit. Libraries were constructed in a second round of multiplex PCR, after which size selection and purification were carried out. The libraries were sequenced on an Illumina HiSeq2000 using paired-end 100 bp reads. From the authors' description of their analysis: SOAPnuke was used to process the raw data, with reads discarded if the reads contained adapters or uncalled bases, had a mean Phred below 15, or lacked an exact constant-primer or identifier match. COPE v1.2.5 was used to merge high-quality paired reads, and clonotypes were defined as unique nucleotide sequences. MiTCR v1.1 was used to align clonotypes to the IMGT TRBV, TRBD and TRBJ reference segments. The analysis was restricted to V-J combinations with a frequency above 0.0001, which together covered about 99% of the repertoires. A TCS score was defined as the ratio of F50 (clonal expansion) to E x V (chaos), with BLOSUM62-based TCRdist applied between CDR3 peptides within each V-J. Welch's t-statistics and random forest reduced 514 V-J features to about 13, which were used in a naive Bayes classifier (R e1071). The public reads were run again by TCRdb, first through fastp at Q25 and then through MiXCR, and only productive beta chains were kept. Each entry merges the rows of one CDR3 protein and shows their most common DNA and genes. The V and J calls reflect TCRdb's pipeline rather than the authors' work. The sample table holds 300,000 or so distinct CDR3 sequences, of which approximately 15% were seen once. Over 45% of the sample lies in the top ten.

The source of the sample is a study of T cells in Graves' hyperthyroidism and ophthalmopathy (dated by TCRdb to about 2019). Context from the whole study: Peripheral blood samples were taken at the time of initial diagnosis, prior to any treatment. A discovery cohort of around 98 patients, roughly 45 with Graves' ophthalmopathy and 55 to 65 with stable Graves' hyperthyroidism, was used to find distinguishing TCR V-J signatures. An independent validation cohort of 18 to 20 hyperthyroidism patients and more than 15 patients who later progressed to ophthalmopathy tested prospective prediction of ophthalmopathy. For training and testing, the 100 or so patients in the discovery cohort were randomly divided in a 7:3 ratio. In addition, the study compared T-cell repertoires in thyroid tissue and in blood from roughly 6 Graves' hyperthyroidism patients. Once sampling was done, hyperthyroidism patients were given methimazole at a starting dose of 30 mg daily, whereas ophthalmopathy patients were given high-dose intravenous methylprednisolone. The paper reports TCR Vbeta CDR3 sequencing of 140 or so peripheral blood samples: around 45 ophthalmopathy, around 80 hyperthyroidism and approximately 17 progressor patients. The investigation overall reported the following: In validation, the model predicted progression to ophthalmopathy a median of about 6.5 months before onset, with over 60% sensitivity and 72.22% specificity. Most expanded thyroid clonotypes (frequency above 0.001) were also found in blood, which suggests that blood repertoires may mirror thyroid immune responses. In cross-validation, a model built on a 13 V-J signature told ophthalmopathy apart from stable hyperthyroidism with approximately 91% sensitivity and about 81% specificity, and in testing the same model reached 80%/75%. No statistical method was used to fix the sample size in advance, and group allocation was not hidden from the investigators.

Moderately to severely active disease, a Clinical Activity Score of at least 3, a NOSPECS grade of at least 4, and a duration under 3 months were present in ophthalmopathy patients. Exclusion was applied to patients with uncontrolled infections, other autoimmune diseases, pregnancy or lactation. Diagnoses relied on clinical symptoms, serum thyroxine and TRAb, thyroid ultrasound and orbital computed tomography. PBMCs were isolated from roughly 10 ml of fresh peripheral blood by Ficoll-Paque density gradient centrifugation. Trizol reagent was used to extract total RNA, and RNA quality was then checked on an Agilent 2100 Bioanalyzer. There are 15 amino acids in the CDR3, from cysteine to phenylalanine inclusive. CDR3 DNA is the only sequence kept; it has 45 bases, read in frame from the first base. The CDR1 and CDR2 encoded by the germline V gene (reference sequence) are MNHEY and SMNVEV. From V the trimming removes 2 bases and from J it removes 7 bases, while the gene matches leave 10 bases of the junction unaccounted for.

The sample taken for sequencing was blood. The TCR sequence derives from a woman aged 55-69 years with Graves' ophthalmopathy. The chain employs TRBV27 and TRBJ2-7, and 8 bases in between align with TRBD2. The sequence in DNA is TGTGCCAGCAGTTTAGAGGGGCTAGCGGGTCAGGAGCAGTACTTC. It translates as CASSLEGLAGQEQYF.